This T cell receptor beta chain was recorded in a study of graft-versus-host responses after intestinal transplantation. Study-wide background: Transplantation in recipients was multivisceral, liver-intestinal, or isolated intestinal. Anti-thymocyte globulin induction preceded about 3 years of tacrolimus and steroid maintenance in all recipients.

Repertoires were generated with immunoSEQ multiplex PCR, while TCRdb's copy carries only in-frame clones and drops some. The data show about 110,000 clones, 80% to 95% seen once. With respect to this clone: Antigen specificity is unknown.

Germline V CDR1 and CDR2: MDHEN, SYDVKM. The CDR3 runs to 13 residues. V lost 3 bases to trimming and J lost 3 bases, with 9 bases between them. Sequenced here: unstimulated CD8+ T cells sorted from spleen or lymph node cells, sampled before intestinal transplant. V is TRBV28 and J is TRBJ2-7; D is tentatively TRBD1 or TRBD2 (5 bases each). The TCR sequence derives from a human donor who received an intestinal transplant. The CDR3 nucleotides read TGTGCCAGCAGTTTCCGGGGACGCTACGAGCAGTACTTC. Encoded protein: CASSFRGRYEQYF.